These T cell receptor beta chains were read from a single sample in a study of response to subunit inactivated influenza vaccine. Via MiXCR, TCRdb re-called the RT-PCR reads, giving one row per CDR3 protein. This sample has about 520,000 distinct CDR3 sequences, with 10% to 11% found just once. Sequencing was performed on PBMCs from blood, taken roughly 47 days after vaccination. The receptors shown here come from a man between 45 and 60 years old who received an inactivated influenza vaccine. CDR3s include the opening cysteine and the closing phenylalanine or tryptophan. The D gene is left open where the match is weak. Clone size appears in some rows only: once, few, many, or a class for an expanded clone.

>NA|TRBJ2-7|NA|TRBV6-2/TRBV6-3
CASPSQLPSHEQYF
TGTGCCAGCCCATCGCAGTTGCCTAGCCACGAGCAGTACTTC
>few|TRBJ1-1|NA|TRBV3-1
CASSTQGGGAFF
TGTGCCAGCAGCACCCAGGGAGGTGGAGCTTTCTTT
>many|TRBJ1-5|NA|TRBV7-2
CASSLFDTKYSNQPQHF
TGTGCCAGCAGCTTATTCGACACAAAGTATAGCAATCAGCCCCAGCATTTT
>many|TRBJ2-7|NA|TRBV5-1
CASSLDGGRLTSYEQYF
TGCGCCAGCAGCTTGGACGGTGGACGGCTAACCTCCTACGAGCAGTACTTC
>many|TRBJ2-1|TRBD2|TRBV20-1
CSGSHRAGVMENEQFF
TGCAGTGGTTCACATCGAGCGGGAGTGATGGAAAATGAGCAGTTCTTC
>NA|TRBJ2-5|TRBD2|TRBV5-1
CASSLAGLAGIQETQYF
TGCGCCAGCAGCTTGGCCGGGCTAGCGGGGATCCAAGAGACCCAGTACTTC
>few|TRBJ2-1|TRBD2|TRBV11-2
CASSLEGRETSGGSSYNEQFF
TGTGCCAGCAGCTTAGAGGGGCGCGAGACTAGCGGGGGAAGCTCCTACAATGAGCAGTTCTTC
>few|TRBJ1-4|NA|TRBV4-2
CASSLEGTDATNEKLFF
TGTGCCAGCAGCCTAGAAGGGACGGATGCAACTAATGAAAAACTGTTTTTT
>few|TRBJ2-3|NA|TRBV11-2
CASSLLTWGDTQYF
TGTGCCAGCAGCTTATTGACATGGGGTGATACGCAGTATTTT
>NA|TRBJ2-1|TRBD1|TRBV7-6
CASSPGTGGRDEQFF
TGTGCCAGCAGCCCCGGGACAGGGGGACGTGATGAGCAGTTCTTC
>many|TRBJ2-7|NA|TRBV5-1
CASSLARSSYEQYF
TGTGCCAGCAGTTTAGCGCGGAGCTCCTACGAGCAGTACTTC
>few|TRBJ2-1|TRBD2|TRBV6-2/TRBV6-3
CASSYFGTSGTSLNEQFF
TGTGCCAGCAGTTACTTTGGGACTAGCGGGACGAGTTTGAATGAGCAGTTCTTC
>few|TRBJ2-7|NA|TRBV12-3/TRBV12-4
CASSAHGPSYEQYF
TGTGCCAGCAGCGCTCATGGACCCTCCTACGAGCAGTACTTC
>NA|TRBJ2-7|NA|TRBV29-1
CSVERGRSLSYEQYF
TGCAGCGTTGAGCGGGGGCGGAGTCTCTCCTACGAGCAGTACTTC
>many|TRBJ2-1|TRBD2|TRBV12-3/TRBV12-4
CASSLILAGNDEQFF
TGTGCCAGCAGTTTAATACTAGCGGGGAACGATGAGCAGTTCTTC
>few|TRBJ2-5|TRBD2|TRBV7-3
CASSSGTSKQETQYF
TGTGCCAGCAGCTCCGGGACTAGCAAGCAAGAGACCCAGTACTTC
>NA|TRBJ2-5|TRBD2|TRBV20-1
CSAGGGTSGLVKTQYF
TGCAGTGCTGGGGGGGGGACTAGCGGTTTGGTAAAGACCCAGTACTTC
>many|TRBJ2-5|TRBD2|TRBV7-9
CASSSNAGGETQYF
TGTGCCAGCAGCTCAAACGCGGGGGGAGAGACCCAGTACTTC
>NA|TRBJ1-4|NA|TRBV29-1
CSVGGGQLGEKLFF
TGCAGCGTTGGGGGAGGACAGCTTGGTGAAAAACTGTTTTTT
>many|TRBJ2-2|NA|TRBV5-6
CASSRTSSGSNTGELFF
TGTGCCAGCAGCCGTACCTCCAGCGGGTCGAACACCGGGGAGCTGTTTTTT
>many|TRBJ2-1|NA|TRBV7-2
CASSLWVYNEQFF
TGTGCCAGCAGCTTATGGGTATACAATGAGCAGTTCTTC
>few|TRBJ2-5|NA|TRBV7-6
CASSLTGSRETQYF
TGTGCCAGCAGCCTTACAGGGTCCCGAGAGACCCAGTACTTC
>few|TRBJ1-6|NA|TRBV20-1
CSARIPGTGSSPLHF
TGCAGTGCTAGAATACCCGGGACTGGGAGCTCACCCCTCCACTTT
>NA|TRBJ2-1|TRBD2|TRBV9
CASTPGGSSYNEQFF
TGTGCCAGCACCCCCGGGGGGAGCTCCTACAATGAGCAGTTCTTC
>many|TRBJ2-2|NA|TRBV5-1
CASSPRTDTGELFF
TGCGCCAGCAGCCCCCGGACGGACACCGGGGAGCTGTTTTTT
>many|TRBJ2-1|TRBD2|TRBV24-1
CATSDSIGEGALNEQFF
TGTGCCACCAGTGATTCCATTGGGGAGGGAGCCTTGAATGAGCAGTTCTTC
>NA|TRBJ2-7|TRBD2|TRBV30
CAWMGSGSYEQYF
TGTGCCTGGATGGGTAGCGGGAGTTACGAGCAGTACTTC
>few|TRBJ2-5|NA|TRBV3-1
CASSQDYSLQETQYF
TGTGCCAGCAGCCAAGATTATTCACTACAAGAGACCCAGTACTTC
>many|TRBJ2-7|TRBD1|TRBV10-2
CASSELGGGQGAYEQYF
TGCGCCAGCAGTGAGCTTGGGGGAGGACAGGGGGCATACGAGCAGTACTTC
>few|TRBJ1-6|NA|TRBV5-1
CASSLASGPLHF
TGCGCCAGCAGCTTGGCCTCGGGTCCCCTCCACTTT
>many|TRBJ1-6|NA|TRBV12-3/TRBV12-4
CASSLVGTTNSPLHF
TGTGCCAGCAGTTTAGTTGGGACAACAAATTCACCCCTCCACTTT
>few|TRBJ2-1|NA|TRBV5-1
CASSLETKYNEQFF
TGCGCCAGCAGCTTAGAGACAAAGTACAATGAGCAGTTCTTC
>many|TRBJ2-1|TRBD1|TRBV10-3
CAISTGQGNNEQFF
TGTGCCATATCCACGGGACAGGGTAACAATGAGCAGTTCTTC
>NA|TRBJ2-3|TRBD1|TRBV5-1
CASSLGDRGDTQYF
TGCGCCAGCAGCTTGGGGGACAGGGGGGATACGCAGTATTTT
>NA|TRBJ2-1|NA|TRBV25-1
CASTSLNEQFF
TGTGCCAGTACTAGTCTGAATGAGCAGTTCTTC
>many|TRBJ2-2|NA|TRBV11-2
CASSYTGSGELFF
TGTGCCAGCAGCTATACGGGCTCCGGGGAGCTGTTTTTT
>many|TRBJ2-4|NA|TRBV10-3
CAISDRVNGAKNIQYF
TGTGCCATCAGTGACCGAGTGAATGGGGCCAAAAACATTCAGTACTTC
>NA|TRBJ2-1|NA|TRBV6-1
CASSESRFSEQFF
TGTGCCAGCAGTGAATCCAGGTTCAGTGAGCAGTTCTTC
>many|TRBJ1-1|NA|TRBV10-2
CASSESSPGVLNTEAFF
TGCGCCAGCAGTGAGTCGTCCCCAGGGGTCCTGAACACTGAAGCTTTCTTT
>few|TRBJ1-5|NA|TRBV24-1
CATSDTFGPIGHQPQHF
TGTGCCACCAGTGATACGTTTGGACCAATTGGGCATCAGCCCCAGCATTTT
>NA|TRBJ2-7|NA|TRBV20-1
CSASYRAETYEQYF
TGCAGTGCTAGTTATCGGGCAGAGACCTACGAGCAGTACTTC
>few|TRBJ2-2|NA|TRBV18
CASSPIPTTGELFF
TGTGCCAGCTCACCGATTCCCACCACCGGGGAGCTGTTTTTT
>NA|TRBJ1-4|NA|TRBV18
CASSPAADEKLFF
TGTGCCAGCTCACCAGCCGCAGATGAAAAACTGTTTTTT
>NA|TRBJ2-3|TRBD2|TRBV20-1
CSASQREGYTDTQYF
TGCAGTGCTTCTCAGCGGGAGGGCTACACAGATACGCAGTATTTT
>few|TRBJ2-7|TRBD1|TRBV10-3
CAISDQGATYEQYF
TGTGCCATCAGTGATCAGGGGGCGACCTACGAGCAGTACTTC
>NA|TRBJ2-5|TRBD1|TRBV5-1
CASSQTGTGERTQYF
TGCGCCAGCAGCCAGACCGGGACAGGGGAAAGGACCCAGTACTTC
>many|TRBJ2-7|NA|TRBV29-1
CSVEDPGDTSGYEQYF
TGCAGCGTTGAAGATCCGGGGGACACCTCGGGATACGAGCAGTACTTC
>few|TRBJ2-7|NA|TRBV18
CASSPTDLYEQYF
TGTGCCAGCTCACCGACGGACCTTTACGAGCAGTACTTC
>few|TRBJ2-1|NA|TRBV3-1
CASSQDEYNEQFF
TGTGCCAGCAGCCAAGATGAATACAATGAGCAGTTCTTC
>NA|TRBJ2-3|TRBD2|TRBV10-3
CATYSGGADTQYF
TGTGCCACCTATAGCGGGGGGGCAGATACGCAGTATTTT
>NA|TRBJ2-3|NA|TRBV29-1
CSAILTGHNTDTQYF
TGCAGCGCCATCCTCACGGGCCACAACACAGATACGCAGTATTTT
>NA|TRBJ1-1|NA|TRBV7-9
CASGFAGVAEAFF
TGTGCCAGCGGCTTCGCGGGAGTGGCTGAAGCTTTCTTT